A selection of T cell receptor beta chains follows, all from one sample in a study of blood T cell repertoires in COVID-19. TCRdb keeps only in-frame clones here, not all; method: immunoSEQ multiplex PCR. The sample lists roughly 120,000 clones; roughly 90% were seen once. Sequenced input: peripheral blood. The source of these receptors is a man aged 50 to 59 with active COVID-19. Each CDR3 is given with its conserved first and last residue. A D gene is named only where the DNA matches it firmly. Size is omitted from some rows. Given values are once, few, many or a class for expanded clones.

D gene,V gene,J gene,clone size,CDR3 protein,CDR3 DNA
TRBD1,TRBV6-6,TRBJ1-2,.,CASSGTANYGYTF,TGTGCCAGCAGCGGGACAGCTAACTATGGCTACACCTTC
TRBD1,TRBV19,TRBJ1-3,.,CASSRGTGRSGNTIYF,TGTGCCAGTAGCAGGGGGACAGGCCGGTCTGGAAACACCATATATTTT
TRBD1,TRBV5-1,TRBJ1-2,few,CASSLVGGPSNYGYTF,TGCGCCAGCAGCTTGGTAGGGGGCCCCTCAAACTATGGCTACACCTTC
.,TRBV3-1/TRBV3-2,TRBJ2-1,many,CASSPDGGPKSYNEQFF,TGTGCCAGCAGCCCCGACGGAGGGCCTAAATCCTACAATGAGCAGTTCTTC
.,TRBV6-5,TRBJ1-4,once,CASSYRGANEKLFF,TGTGCCAGCAGTTACCGGGGAGCTAATGAAAAACTGTTTTTT
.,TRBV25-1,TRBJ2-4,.,CASSEEEVGKNIQYF,TGTGCCAGCAGTGAGGAGGAGGTGGGCAAAAACATTCAGTACTTC
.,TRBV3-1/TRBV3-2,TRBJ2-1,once,CASRAGLGIGEQFF,TGTGCCAGCAGGGCGGGACTTGGTATAGGTGAGCAGTTCTTC
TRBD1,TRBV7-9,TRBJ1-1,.,CASSLGWTGREDTEAFF,TGTGCCAGCAGCTTAGGTTGGACAGGGAGGGAAGACACTGAAGCTTTCTTT
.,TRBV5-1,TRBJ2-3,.,CASSLSWPRDTQYF,TGCGCCAGCAGCTTGTCGTGGCCCAGGGATACGCAGTATTTT
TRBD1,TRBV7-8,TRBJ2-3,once,CASSLEPTGGITDTQYF,TGTGCCAGCAGCTTAGAACCTACAGGGGGCATCACAGATACGCAGTATTTT
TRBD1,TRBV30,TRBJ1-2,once,CAWRRTGGVYGYTF,TGTGCCTGGAGACGTACAGGGGGCGTCTATGGCTACACCTTC
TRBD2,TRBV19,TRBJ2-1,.,CASSIRSGRPRDEQFF,TGTGCCAGTAGTATAAGGAGCGGGAGGCCGAGGGATGAGCAGTTCTTC
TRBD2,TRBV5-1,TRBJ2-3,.,CASSHDPLAGRTDTQYF,TGCGCCAGCAGCCACGACCCTCTAGCGGGACGCACAGATACGCAGTATTTT
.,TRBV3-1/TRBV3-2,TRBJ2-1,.,CASSQDTVNEQFF,TGTGCCAGCAGCCAGGACACGGTGAATGAGCAGTTCTTC
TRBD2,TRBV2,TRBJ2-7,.,CASSEGRLAASYEQYF,TGTGCCAGCAGTGAAGGACGGCTAGCGGCCTCCTACGAGCAGTACTTC